This passage covers 17 T cell receptor beta chains from one sample sequenced in a study of blood T cell repertoires in COVID-19. Sequencing used immunoSEQ multiplex PCR; TCRdb keeps in-frame clones, though not all of them. The sample contains around 65,000 clones, around 87% of which appear only once. Material: peripheral blood. The receptors derive from a human donor in a cohort sampled during active COVID-19.

The J gene is TRBJ1-3, the V gene TRBV18, with 7 positions matching TRBD1. The V gene end was trimmed by 3 bases and the J gene end by 0 bases; junction bases not matched to a gene: 5. This CDR3 is 16 amino acids long. Germline V gene lookup returns CDR1 KGHSH and CDR2 LQKENI. The CDR3 coding sequence is TGTGCCAGCTCACCCAGGACAGGTGACTCTGGAAACACCATATATTTT. This gives the protein CASSPRTGDSGNTIYF.

The chain uses TRBV18 and TRBJ2-1, with 13 positions matching TRBD2. The germline CDR1 and CDR2 sequences are KGHSH and LQKENI. This CDR3 region has 16 residues. V was clipped by 0 bases and J by 7 bases; unmatched bases: 3. CDR3 nucleotides: TGTGCCAGCTCACCACCCGGACTAGCGGGAGTTAATGAGCAGTTCTTC. Translated, it gives CASSPPGLAGVNEQFF.

The chain is built from TRBV7-9 and TRBJ2-1; D might be TRBD2 (5 bases). The CDR3 runs to 16 residues. The V end was cut by 5 bases, the J end by 5 bases, with 19 bases between. Germline values: CDR1 SEHNR, CDR2 FQNEAQ (reference sequence). This CDR3 is CASSPALAHPNNEQFF. CDR3 DNA sequence: TGTGCCAGCAGCCCGGCGTTAGCGCATCCGAACAATGAGCAGTTCTTC.

The CDR3 sequence is CASSQTGSGANVLTF. The DNA of the CDR3 is TGCGCCAGCAGCCAAACAGGCTCTGGGGCCAACGTCCTGACTTTC. V usage is TRBV4-1 and J usage is TRBJ2-6, with D possibly being TRBD1 (5 bases). This CDR3 is 15 amino acids long. Trimming pared 2 bases from V and 0 bases from J, leaving 5 bases between. From germline, CDR1 is MGHRA and CDR2 YSYEKL.

This clone was seen just once. This rearrangement joins TRBV2 to TRBJ2-5; 9 bases match TRBD2. This CDR3 contains 15 residues. J gave up 5 bases and V 6 bases, and 10 bases lay outside the gene matches. Germline V gene lookup returns CDR1 SNHLY and CDR2 FYNNEI. In DNA, the CDR3 is TGTGCCAGCAGCCCCTCTAGCGGGATTACGGAGACCCAGTACTTC. It codes for CASSPSSGITETQYF.

The rearrangement uses TRBV19 and TRBJ2-1; 11 bases align to TRBD2. The CDR3 contains 15 residues. The V gene end was trimmed by 2 bases and the J gene end by 7 bases; junction bases not matched to a gene: 4. Per germline, CDR1 LNHDA and CDR2 SQIVND (reference sequence). The CDR3 DNA reads as TGTGCCAGTAGTATATATAGCGGGAGGGCTAATGAGCAGTTCTTC. As protein: CASSIYSGRANEQFF.

This chain links TRBV10-3 with TRBJ1-4; 7 positions agree with TRBD1. CDR3 size: 14 residues. J lost 5 bases, V lost 8 bases, and 8 bases had no gene match. The germline V gene has CDR1 ENHRY and CDR2 SYGVKD. The CDR3 nucleotides are TGTGCCATCTATGACCCACAGGGGAATGAAAAACTGTTTTTT. It is translated as CAIYDPQGNEKLFF.

V and J are TRBV5-1 and TRBJ1-5, with a weak D call TRBD1 (6 bases). Trimming cost V 3 bases and J 0 bases, with 10 bases left between them. From germline, CDR1 is SGHRS and CDR2 YFSETQ. The CDR3 runs to 15 residues. CDR3 coding DNA: TGCGCCAGCAGCTCACAGGGTGATAGCAATCAGCCCCAGCATTTT. Its protein is CASSSQGDSNQPQHF.

This chain uses TRBV7-2 with TRBJ2-2; TRBD2 agrees at 8 bases. With V trimmed by 6 bases and J by 7 bases, 10 bases remained unmatched. The V gene's germline CDR1 is SGHTA and CDR2 FQGNSA. The CDR3 contains 15 residues. CDR3 coding DNA: TGTGCCAGCAGGTCCCTACCGGGACTAGGCGGGGAGCTGTTTTTT. The encoded protein is CASRSLPGLGGELFF.

The V gene is TRBV7-9, the J gene TRBJ2-3, with 10 nucleotides matching TRBD2. The germline CDR1 and CDR2 sequences are SEHNR and FQNEAQ (reference sequence). V shed 5 bases, J shed 5 bases, and the junction held 10 bases outside the gene matches. The CDR3 is made up of 16 amino acids. CDR3 in DNA: TGTGCCAGCAGCCCCTGGGAGCGGGAGGGCCAAGATACGCAGTATTTT. As protein: CASSPWEREGQDTQYF.

The chain uses TRBV11-3 and TRBJ2-7; TRBD1 might be the D (5 bases). Germline CDR1 and CDR2: SGHNT and YENEEA. Trimming took 6 bases from V and 7 from J, leaving 10 bases between them. The CDR3 length is 11 residues. The CDR3 loop is CASRGLGEQYF. CDR3 nucleotides: TGTGCCAGCAGGGGGCTAGGAGAGCAGTACTTC.

The rearrangement uses TRBV6-2 or TRBV6-3 and TRBJ2-1; 13 bases are a match to TRBD2. CDR3 size: 20 residues. CDR1 and CDR2 from the germline V gene are MNHEY and SVGEGT. Unmatched junction bases numbered 16, after V lost 2 bases and J lost 6 bases. Written as DNA, the CDR3 is TGTGCCAGCAGTTACCGCGGGGGGACATATACTAGCGGGAGGGGCAATGAGCAGTTCTTC. Translation: CASSYRGGTYTSGRGNEQFF.

This clone appeared a single time. V gene TRBV4-3 combines with J gene TRBJ2-1; the D gene is possibly TRBD2 (6 bases). CDR1 LGHNA and CDR2 YSLEER come from the germline V gene. The V gene lost 4 bases and the J gene lost 7 bases, with 17 bases spanning the gap. CDR3 length: 15 amino acids. Written as DNA, the CDR3 is TGCGCCAGCAGCCCGGGGAAGGGAGGATGGAATGAGCAGTTCTTC. It yields the protein CASSPGKGGWNEQFF.

This chain connects TRBV18 to TRBJ2-7, with D perhaps matching TRBD2 (7 bases). The CDR3 extends over 15 amino acids. Per germline, CDR1 KGHSH and CDR2 LQKENI. V lost 3 bases to trimming and J lost 5 bases, with 17 bases between them. Written as DNA, the CDR3 is TGTGCCAGCTCACCGTGGAGGGGAGGGACAAACGAGCAGTACTTC. Amino acids: CASSPWRGGTNEQYF.

The J gene is TRBJ2-7, the V gene TRBV29-1, with 8 bases lining up with TRBD2. This CDR3 has 13 residues. V was pared by 4 bases and J by 7 bases, with 9 bases of the junction left unmatched. Germline V lookup: CDR1 SQVTM, CDR2 ANQGSEA. This CDR3 is CSVVDGRAQEQYF. CDR3 DNA sequence: TGCAGCGTTGTCGACGGGAGGGCCCAGGAGCAGTACTTC.

The genes are TRBV6-5 and TRBJ2-1, with 7 bases aligning to TRBD1. The trim removed 0 bases at V and 8 bases at J, leaving 4 bases unmatched. The germline gives CDR1 MNHEY, CDR2 SVGAGI. CDR3 length: 14 amino acids. CDR3 nucleotide sequence: TGTGCCAGCAGTTACTCGACAGGGAAGGATGAGCAGTTCTTC. Translated: CASSYSTGKDEQFF.

In DNA form, the CDR3 reads TGTGCCAGCAGCTCCCCCTATAGCGGGTCTTACGAGCAGTACTTC. Its translation is CASSSPYSGSYEQYF. This rearrangement joins TRBV7-9 to TRBJ2-7, with 7 bases lining up with TRBD2. The CDR3 is 15 amino acids. CDR1 and CDR2 from the germline V gene are SEHNR and FQNEAQ (reference sequence). The ends lost 4 bases at V and 4 bases at J; junction bases unmatched: 10. Supplemented by reference TRBV7-9 and TRBJ2-7, the full variable domain reads DTGVSQNPRHKITKRGQNVTFRCDPISEHNRLYWYRQTLGQGPEFLTYFQNEAQLEKSRLLSDRFSAERPKGSFSTLEIQRTEQGDSAMYLCASSSPYSGSYEQYFGPGTRLTVT.